Following are 30 T cell receptor beta chains from one sample sequenced in a study of cytomegalovirus exposure and HLA in healthy donors. PCR involved 60 Vbeta and 13 Jbeta primers. Produced via immunoSEQ multiplex PCR; TCRdb's table is partial and in-frame only. Found here are around 200,000 clones, about 74% of them singletons; the top ten hold about a sixth. The sequencing input was PBMCs. The receptors shown here come from a man aged 40-49 years in good health and CMV-seronegative.

The chain joins TRBV27 to TRBJ2-1; the D is unclear. The CDR3 is 14 residues long. The V end was cut by 3 bases, the J end by 0 bases, with 6 bases between. Germline loops: CDR1 MNHEY, CDR2 SMNVEV (reference sequence). The CDR3 nucleotides are TGTGCCAGCAGTTTGTCGGGCTCCTACAATGAGCAGTTCTTC. It translates to CASSLSGSYNEQFF.

The rearrangement links TRBV6-5 to TRBJ2-7, with D perhaps TRBD1 (6 bases). With 2 bases removed from V and 3 bases from J, the gap between germline ends came to 8 bases. The germline V gene encodes CDR1 MNHEY and CDR2 SVGAGI. The CDR3 runs to 13 residues. CDR3 DNA sequence: TGTGCCAGCAGTTACCAGGACAGCTACGAGCAGTACTTC. Protein product: CASSYQDSYEQYF.

The chain links TRBV30 to TRBJ2-7; the D gene is possibly TRBD2 (7 bases). The CDR3 is 15 residues long. CDR1 is GTSNPN, CDR2 SVGIG, per germline (reference sequence). The ends were cut back, 0 bases at V and 0 bases at J, with 12 bases in the middle. The CDR3 bases are TGTGCCTGGAGTGTAGGCGGGGGCTTCTCCTACGAGCAGTACTTC. It encodes CAWSVGGGFSYEQYF.

The chain recombines TRBV29-1 with TRBJ2-4, with D perhaps TRBD1 (6 bases). V was shortened by 7 bases and J by 6 bases, with 19 bases between the two germline ends. The CDR3 length is 14 residues. The germline CDR1 and CDR2 sequences are SQVTM and ANQGSEA. The CDR3 region is CSAVQGPQVNIQYF. The DNA for the CDR3 is TGCAGCGCCGTCCAGGGGCCTCAAGTAAACATTCAGTACTTC.

Turning to this clone: Other DNA sequences in the sample encode the same CDR3. The chain employs TRBV7-9 and TRBJ2-3, with a weak D call TRBD2 (6 bases). V lost 3 bases to trimming and J lost 0 bases, with 7 bases between them. This CDR3 has 14 residues. Per germline, CDR1 SEHNR and CDR2 FQNEAQ (reference sequence). The CDR3 DNA sequence: TGTGCCAGCAGCTTTGGGGGGAGCACAGATACGCAGTATTTT. Amino acid sequence: CASSFGGSTDTQYF.

The table lists this clone with a count of one. The chain joins TRBV6-5 to TRBJ1-1, with TRBD1 as a possible D gene (6 bases). Germline V gene sequence: CDR1 MNHEY, CDR2 SVGAGI. The CDR3 has 12 residues. Trimming took 10 bases from V and 1 from J, leaving 10 bases between them. CDR3 coding DNA: TGTGCCATCCAGGGGCCGAACACTGAAGCTTTCTTT. Protein product: CAIQGPNTEAFF.

V usage is TRBV6-5 and J usage is TRBJ2-7, with a weak D call TRBD1 (6 bases). Germline-derived CDR1 and CDR2 are MNHEY and SVGAGI. Trimming pared 6 bases from V and 5 bases from J, leaving 14 bases between. This CDR3 spans 13 amino acids. The CDR3 coding sequence is TGTGCCAGCAGCGCAACAGGGTTCCACGAGCAGTACTTC. This translates into CASSATGFHEQYF.

The genes are TRBV4-3 and TRBJ2-7; D may be TRBD1 (6 bases). Germline loops: CDR1 LGHNA, CDR2 YSLEER. V dropped 5 bases and J dropped 0 bases, with 14 bases sitting between them. This CDR3 is 15 amino acids long. The CDR3 is CASSTDRGSSYEQYF. CDR3 bases: TGCGCCAGCAGCACCGATAGGGGGAGCTCCTACGAGCAGTACTTC.

This chain links TRBV14 with TRBJ2-1; 12 nucleotides agree with TRBD2. Germline-derived CDR1 and CDR2 are SGHDN and FVKESK. Trimming removed 1 base from V and 14 bases from J; junction bases left unmatched: 9. CDR3 size: 15 residues. The CDR3 DNA reads TGTGCCAGCAGCCAAGCGGCGACTAGCGGGAGTCCAGAGTTCTTC. Translated, it gives CASSQAATSGSPEFF.

The chain recombines TRBV7-9 with TRBJ1-2; 7 positions agree with TRBD1. This CDR3 is 15 amino acids long. Losses at the gene ends were 4 bases for V and 2 bases for J; bases not matched to a gene: 7. CDR1 and CDR2 (germline): SEHNR, FQNEAQ (reference sequence). The CDR3 protein is CASSYPGTVNYGYTF. The CDR3 DNA reads as TGTGCCAGCAGCTACCCCGGGACAGTCAACTATGGCTACACCTTC.

The rearrangement joins TRBV9 to TRBJ1-3; 8 bases are shared with TRBD1. Germline loops: CDR1 SGDLS, CDR2 YYNGEE. The junction had 7 bases not matched to a gene; V was cut back by 3 bases and J by 8 bases. The CDR3 spans 14 residues. This chain's CDR3 is CASSAQQGGDTIYF. The CDR3 region has the DNA TGTGCCAGCAGCGCCCAACAGGGGGGAGACACCATATATTTT.

The chain carries TRBV10-1 and TRBJ2-7; D is undetermined. The ends were cut back, 2 bases at V and 2 bases at J, with 7 bases in the middle. There are 13 residues in the CDR3. The germline V gene encodes CDR1 WNHNN and CDR2 SYGVQD (reference sequence). The CDR3 protein is CASSERGAYEQYF. Written as DNA, the CDR3 is TGCGCCAGCAGTGAGCGAGGTGCCTACGAGCAGTACTTC.

This chain uses TRBV4-3 with TRBJ2-5; TRBD1 matches at 7 bases. V dropped 2 bases and J dropped 0; count of bases not matched to a gene: 6. CDR3 size: 16 residues. Germline values: CDR1 LGHNA, CDR2 YSLEER. CDR3 in DNA: TGCGCCAGCAGCCAATACGTGACAGGGCACCAAGAGACCCAGTACTTC. Its translation is CASSQYVTGHQETQYF.

The rearrangement uses TRBV9 and TRBJ2-3; 10 bases map to TRBD2. This CDR3 has 14 residues. In germline, CDR1 is SGDLS, CDR2 YYNGEE. The trim removed 6 bases at V and 2 bases at J, leaving 3 bases unmatched. CDR3 sequence: CASTTSGTTDTQYF. The CDR3 DNA is TGTGCCAGCACTACTAGCGGGACCACAGATACGCAGTATTTT.

This CDR3 is CAWDLSGSYEQYF. The CDR3 region has the DNA TGTGCCTGGGACCTCAGCGGATCCTACGAGCAGTACTTC. The rearrangement links TRBV30 to TRBJ2-7; D possibly corresponds to TRBD2 (5 bases). Germline CDR1 and CDR2: GTSNPN and SVGIG (reference sequence). Trimming pared 5 bases from V and 1 base from J, leaving 12 bases between. The CDR3 length is 13 residues.

This clone was counted between two and nine times. The chain combines TRBV28 with TRBJ2-1; D possibly corresponds to TRBD2 (6 bases). This CDR3 is built from 12 residues. Trimming took off 1 base at V and 14 bases at J, with 12 bases between the two ends. CDR1 MDHEN and CDR2 SYDVKM come from the germline V gene. The CDR3 spells CASSLLGGKEFF. CDR3 nucleotides: TGTGCCAGCAGTTTATTGGGGGGAAAGGAGTTCTTC.

The V call is TRBV9, the J call TRBJ2-2, with 11 bases that match TRBD1. Germline V gene data show CDR1 as SGDLS and CDR2 as YYNGEE. J lost 4 bases, V lost 4 bases, and 3 bases had no gene match. This CDR3 comprises 15 residues. CDR3 DNA: TGTGCCAGCAGCCCCGGACAGGGGGCCACCGGGGAGCTGTTTTTT. Translating it yields CASSPGQGATGELFF.

The rearrangement joins TRBV11-2 to TRBJ2-7, with TRBD1 matching 9 bases. CDR1 SGHAT and CDR2 FQNNGV come from the germline V gene. The V segment lost 0 bases and the J segment 3 bases; nucleotides outside the gene matches: 3. The CDR3 is 15 amino acids. The CDR3 loop is CASSLDRTGVYEQYF. DNA for the CDR3: TGTGCCAGCAGCTTAGACCGGACAGGGGTCTACGAGCAGTACTTC.

The V call is TRBV5-6, the J call TRBJ2-2; 10 positions match TRBD2. The germline V gene has CDR1 SGHDT and CDR2 YYEEEE. J was trimmed by 4 bases and V by 4 bases; bases with no gene match: 4. The CDR3 runs 15 residues. CDR3 in DNA: TGTGCCAGCAGCCCGGGACTAGCGCGCACCGGGGAGCTGTTTTTT. Protein: CASSPGLARTGELFF.

The chain is built from TRBV12-5 and TRBJ2-6; D call uncertain. Germline V gives CDR1 LGHNT, CDR2 FRNRAP. The CDR3 runs 16 residues. The V end lost 0 bases, the J end lost 4 bases, and 10 bases lay between the germline ends. CDR3 sequence: CASGLVGRTGANVLTF. Written as DNA, the CDR3 is TGTGCTAGTGGTTTGGTTGGCCGCACCGGGGCCAACGTCCTGACTTTC.

The gene calls are TRBV7-6 and TRBJ2-3, with 7 bases matching TRBD2. This CDR3 is 14 amino acids long. Trimming took 5 bases from V and 5 from J; bases not matched to a gene: 7. Germline values: CDR1 SGHVS, CDR2 FNYEAQ. CDR3 sequence: CASSTGAGEDTQYF. CDR3 DNA: TGTGCCAGCAGCACCGGGGCGGGGGAAGATACGCAGTATTTT. The whole variable domain, filled in from reference TRBV7-6 and TRBJ2-3, reads GAGVSQSPRYKVTKRGQDVALRCDPISGHVSLYWYRQALGQGPEFLTYFNYEAQQDKSGLPNDRFSAERPEGSISTLTIQRTEQRDSAMYRCASSTGAGEDTQYFGPGTRLTVL.

The rearrangement links TRBV5-3 to TRBJ2-7, with TRBD2 as a possible D gene (7 bases). TRBV5-3 is an ORF; its function is uncertain. Trimming took 4 bases from V and 4 from J, leaving 12 bases between them. CDR3 length equals 13 residues. The CDR3 region has the DNA TGTGCCAGAAGCAAGGGGGGGGGTTACGAGCAGTACTTC. This gives the protein CARSKGGGYEQYF.

The chain has TRBV6-1 and TRBJ1-5, with D perhaps matching TRBD1 (6 bases). V lost 6 bases and J 1 base, leaving 13 bases between the germline ends. Germline CDR1 reads MNHNS; CDR2 reads SASEGT. CDR3 size: 15 residues. CDR3 region: CASSRQDVSNQPQHF. CDR3 coding DNA: TGTGCCAGCAGCCGACAGGACGTGAGCAATCAGCCCCAGCATTTT.

The chain links TRBV4-1 to TRBJ2-2, with 8 positions matching TRBD2. V was clipped by 4 bases and J by 5 bases; unmatched bases: 9. CDR1 and CDR2 (germline): MGHRA, YSYEKL. The CDR3 has 16 residues. The CDR3 DNA sequence: TGCGCCAGCAGCCGGGGGCGGGGGGAGGGTACCGGGGAGCTGTTTTTT. Translating gives CASSRGRGEGTGELFF.

The V gene is TRBV7-9, the J gene TRBJ2-5; 8 positions agree with TRBD1. The CDR3 consists of 15 residues. In germline, CDR1 is SEHNR, CDR2 FQNEAQ (reference sequence). V shed 5 bases, J shed 5 bases, and the junction held 10 bases outside the gene matches. For the CDR3, the DNA is TGTGCCAGCAGCCCGTGGACAGGGCAAGGGGAGACCCAGTACTTC. Translation gives CASSPWTGQGETQYF. The variable domain in full, with the rest retrieved from reference TRBV7-9 and TRBJ2-5, is DTGVSQNPRHKITKRGQNVTFRCDPISEHNRLYWYRQTLGQGPEFLTYFQNEAQLEKSRLLSDRFSAERPKGSFSTLEIQRTEQGDSAMYLCASSPWTGQGETQYFGPGTRLLVL.

V is TRBV10-2 and J is TRBJ2-6; 8 bases are a match to TRBD1. Germline-derived CDR1 and CDR2 are WSHSY and SAAADI. V trimming: 10 bases; J trimming: 3 bases; junction bases outside the gene matches: 11. This CDR3 comprises 16 residues. CDR3 DNA: TGCGCCATCCAAAGGGGCAGGGGGCTTGGGGCCAACGTCCTGACTTTC. Amino acid sequence: CAIQRGRGLGANVLTF.

This clone was detected once. The chain combines TRBV10-3 with TRBJ1-5; the D gene is possibly TRBD1 (5 bases). V was clipped by 0 bases and J by 6 bases, with 12 bases between them. Per the germline V gene, CDR1 is ENHRY and CDR2 is SYGVKD. CDR3 length equals 15 residues. The CDR3 nucleotides are TGTGCCATCAGTGAGTCCGGGGGAGGGCTTCAGCCCCAGCATTTT. Translated, it gives CAISESGGGLQPQHF.

This rearrangement joins TRBV7-9 to TRBJ1-2; the D gene is possibly TRBD1 (5 bases). CDR3 length: 13 amino acids. Trimming stripped 3 bases from V and 2 bases from J, with 7 bases between. Germline CDR1 SEHNR, CDR2 FQNEAQ (reference sequence). CDR3: CASSFGGNYGYTF. The CDR3 DNA is TGTGCCAGCAGCTTTGGGGGGAACTATGGCTACACCTTC.

CDR3 nucleotide sequence: TGTGCCAGCAGCCTAGAGCGGGACACCGGGGAGCTGTTTTTT. Residues: CASSLERDTGELFF. This chain joins TRBV7-9 and TRBJ2-2, with D perhaps TRBD2 (6 bases). This CDR3 is 14 amino acids long. V was pared by 5 bases and J by 3 bases, with 10 bases between. Germline V lookup: CDR1 SEHNR, CDR2 FQNEAQ (reference sequence). Using reference TRBV7-9 and TRBJ2-2 for the parts outside the CDR3, the full variable domain is DTGVSQNPRHKITKRGQNVTFRCDPISEHNRLYWYRQTLGQGPEFLTYFQNEAQLEKSRLLSDRFSAERPKGSFSTLEIQRTEQGDSAMYLCASSLERDTGELFFGEGSRLTVL.

The chain uses TRBV4-1 and TRBJ1-2; tentatively, D is TRBD1 (5 bases). Germline V lookup: CDR1 MGHRA, CDR2 YSYEKL. CDR3 length equals 13 residues. V lost 8 bases to trimming and J lost 4 bases, with 14 bases between them. The CDR3, as DNA: TGCGCCAGCGGCTTAAGGGGAGGCTATGGCTACACCTTC. Its protein is CASGLRGGYGYTF.